The clone carrying this TCR beta chain was seen at least ten times. Its antigen is not known. Trimming left V 6 bases short and J 3 bases short, with 5 bases between. CDR3 size: 12 residues. The data stem from a study of T cell repertoires in cytomegalovirus infection. Background on the study: It can be stated that public TCR beta signatures indicated CMV infection as well as a matching HLA type.

General study findings and limits: Frequencies of public TCR beta families were cumulated, and this identified carriers of CMV plus the relevant HLA.

One entry per CDR3 protein results from TCRdb running MiXCR on the reads. Counted here are hundreds of thousands of distinct CDR3 sequences, 15% to 20% occurring once; the ten biggest clones make up about 12%. The receptor comes from a human donor in good health (CMV status not recorded). Some clones in this sample may be carry-over from other donors' samples. The specimen was PBMCs. The chain joins TRBV12-3 or TRBV12-4 to TRBJ2-2; D is unresolved. CDR3 protein: CASRFHTGELFF. Here the CDR3 DNA reads TGTGCCAGCAGATTTCACACCGGGGAGCTGTTTTTT.